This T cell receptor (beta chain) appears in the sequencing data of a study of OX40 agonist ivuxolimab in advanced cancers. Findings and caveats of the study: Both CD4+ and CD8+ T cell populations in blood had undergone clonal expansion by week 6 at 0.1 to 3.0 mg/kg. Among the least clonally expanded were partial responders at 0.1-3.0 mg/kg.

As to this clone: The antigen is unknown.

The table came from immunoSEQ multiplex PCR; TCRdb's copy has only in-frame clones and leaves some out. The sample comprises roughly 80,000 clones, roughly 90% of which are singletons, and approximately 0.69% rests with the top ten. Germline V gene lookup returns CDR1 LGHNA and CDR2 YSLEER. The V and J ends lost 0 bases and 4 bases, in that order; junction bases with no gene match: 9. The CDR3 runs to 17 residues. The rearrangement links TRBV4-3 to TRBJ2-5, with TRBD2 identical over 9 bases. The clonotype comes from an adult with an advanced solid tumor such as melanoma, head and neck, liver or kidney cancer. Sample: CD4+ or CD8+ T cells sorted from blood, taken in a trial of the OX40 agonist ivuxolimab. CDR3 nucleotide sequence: TGCGCCAGCAGCCAAGATAGCGGGAGAAAGAGGGGAGAGACCCAGTACTTC. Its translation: CASSQDSGRKRGETQYF.